The clone carrying this T cell receptor beta chain is medium-sized in the sample. The antigen is undetermined. DNA and RNA were both co-extracted from 20-30 mg of bulk tissue that had not been sorted. These data are taken from a study of tumor-infiltrating lymphocytes in primary liver carcinoma. V gave up 4 bases and J gave up 2 bases; unmatched junction bases: 6. CDR1 SGHAT and CDR2 FQDESV come from the germline V gene (reference sequence). This CDR3 region has 16 residues. Study observations and caveats: The overlap of tumor-adjacent and tumor-blood pairs was smaller than that of tumor region pairs.

Starting material of 400 to 600 ng total RNA yielded TCR beta cDNA via a constant-region primer. It was through three nested multiplex PCR rounds of slightly modified ARM-PCR that TCR beta libraries arose. The first two PCR rounds used TRBV1-TRBV30 forward primers with a C-beta reverse primer, roughly 10 cycles each. From the multiplex PCR reads, TCRdb called clonotypes with MiXCR, one entry per CDR3 protein. The sample includes about 120,000 distinct CDR3 sequences, 55% to 70% of them seen just once. The V call is TRBV11-1, the J call TRBJ2-2, with TRBD1 identical over 8 bases. The sequence was obtained from a woman aged 55-69 years with primary liver carcinoma and hepatitis B virus infection. The sample taken for sequencing was tumor-adjacent normal liver tissue. CDR3 DNA: TGTGCCAGCAGCTGGACAGGGTCCCTTAACACCGGGGAGCTGTTTTTT. Translated: CASSWTGSLNTGELFF.